This TCR beta chain was observed in a study of cytomegalovirus exposure and HLA in healthy donors. The study's findings and limits: Indistinguishability led to the exclusion of some V segments, TRBV6-2 and TRBV6-3 included. Productive status was seen about 87% or about 30% of the time for most TCR beta V segments in an earlier analysis. In a later analysis, several top co-occurrence clusters appeared linked to parvovirus B19, influenza, CMV and Epstein-Barr virus.

Primers: 60 Vbeta forward and 13 Jbeta reverse. The method was immunoSEQ multiplex PCR; TCRdb's version includes in-frame clones alone and lacks a portion of them. The sample comprises 45,000 to 55,000 clones, less than 70% of which are singletons, and about 10% rests with the top ten. Looked up from germline, CDR1 is SEHNR and CDR2 is FQNEAQ (reference sequence). This CDR3 contains 13 residues. With 5 bases removed from V and 8 bases from J, the gap between germline ends came to 10 bases. Regarding this clone: Its antigen is not known.

The chain employs TRBV7-9 and TRBJ1-6; tentative D call: TRBD1 (5 bases). Specimen: PBMCs. The TCR originated in a human donor in good health. This chain's CDR3 is CASSKRGDSPLHF. The DNA of the CDR3 is TGTGCCAGCAGCAAACGGGGGGATTCACCCCTCCACTTT.